Included here is one T cell receptor (beta chain) sequence, with context. The CDR3 runs to 14 residues. The ends were cut back, 4 bases at V and 0 bases at J, with 8 bases in the middle. The germline V gene encodes CDR1 SGHRS and CDR2 YFSETQ. Using a J-beta primer mix together with a sample-barcoded 5' primer, a second PCR was run for about 7 to 12 cycles. Each CDR3 protein is one row after TCRdb ran MiXCR on the 5' RACE reads. The table shows approximately 800,000 distinct CDR3 sequences, with around 25% occurring only once. This sample was included in a study of blood T cells in healthy people across ages. The same specimen was also included in a second study, on T cells of mothers and their children.

The TCR was taken from a boy between 10 and 17 years old in good health. The chain carries TRBV5-1 and TRBJ2-1; D perhaps matches TRBD2 (5 bases). Source material: blood. As DNA, the CDR3 is TGCGCCAGCAGCCCAGACTACTCCTACAATGAGCAGTTCTTC. As protein: CASSPDYSYNEQFF.